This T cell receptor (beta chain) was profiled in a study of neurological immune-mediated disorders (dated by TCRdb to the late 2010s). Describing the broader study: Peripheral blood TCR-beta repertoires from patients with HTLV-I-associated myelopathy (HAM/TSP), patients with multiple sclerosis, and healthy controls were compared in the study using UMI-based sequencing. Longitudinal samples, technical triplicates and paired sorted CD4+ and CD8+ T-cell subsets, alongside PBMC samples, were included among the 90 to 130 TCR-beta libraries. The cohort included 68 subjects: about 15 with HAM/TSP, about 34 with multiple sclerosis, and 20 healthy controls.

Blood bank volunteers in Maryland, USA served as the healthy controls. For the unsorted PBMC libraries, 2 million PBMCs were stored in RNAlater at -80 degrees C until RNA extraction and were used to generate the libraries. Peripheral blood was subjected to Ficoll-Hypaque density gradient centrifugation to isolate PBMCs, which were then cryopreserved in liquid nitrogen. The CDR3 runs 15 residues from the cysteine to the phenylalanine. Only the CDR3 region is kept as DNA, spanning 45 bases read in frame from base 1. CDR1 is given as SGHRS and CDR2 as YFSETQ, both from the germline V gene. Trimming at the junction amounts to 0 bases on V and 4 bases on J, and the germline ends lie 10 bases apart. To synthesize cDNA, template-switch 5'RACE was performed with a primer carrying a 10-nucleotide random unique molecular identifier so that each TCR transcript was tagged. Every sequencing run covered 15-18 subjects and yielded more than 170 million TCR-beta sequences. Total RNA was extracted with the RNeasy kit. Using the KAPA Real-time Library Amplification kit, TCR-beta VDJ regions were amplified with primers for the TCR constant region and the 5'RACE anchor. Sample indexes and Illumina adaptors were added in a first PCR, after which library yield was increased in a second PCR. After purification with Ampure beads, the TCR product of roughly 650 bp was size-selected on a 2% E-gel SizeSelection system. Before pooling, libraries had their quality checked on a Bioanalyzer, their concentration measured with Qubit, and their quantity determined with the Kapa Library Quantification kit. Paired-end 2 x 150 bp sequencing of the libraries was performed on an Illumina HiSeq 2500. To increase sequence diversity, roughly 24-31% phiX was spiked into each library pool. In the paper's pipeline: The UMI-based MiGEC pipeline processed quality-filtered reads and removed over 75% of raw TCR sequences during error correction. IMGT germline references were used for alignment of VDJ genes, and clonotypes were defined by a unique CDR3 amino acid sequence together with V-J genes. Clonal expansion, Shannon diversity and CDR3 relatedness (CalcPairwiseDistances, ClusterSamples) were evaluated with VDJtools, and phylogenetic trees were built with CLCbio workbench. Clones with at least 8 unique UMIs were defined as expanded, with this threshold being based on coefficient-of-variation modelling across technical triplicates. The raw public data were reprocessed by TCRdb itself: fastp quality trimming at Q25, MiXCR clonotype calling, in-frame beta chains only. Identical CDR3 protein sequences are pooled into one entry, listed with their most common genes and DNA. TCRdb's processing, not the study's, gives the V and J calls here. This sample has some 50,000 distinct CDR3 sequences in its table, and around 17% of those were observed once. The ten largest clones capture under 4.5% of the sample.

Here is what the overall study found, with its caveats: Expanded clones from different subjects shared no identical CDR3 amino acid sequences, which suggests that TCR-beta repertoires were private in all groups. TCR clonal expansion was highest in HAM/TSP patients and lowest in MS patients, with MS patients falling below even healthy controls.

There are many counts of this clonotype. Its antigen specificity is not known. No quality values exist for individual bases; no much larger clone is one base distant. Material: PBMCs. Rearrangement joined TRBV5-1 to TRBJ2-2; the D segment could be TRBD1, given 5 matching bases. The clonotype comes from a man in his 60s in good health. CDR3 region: CASSLEGGATGELFF. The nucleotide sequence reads TGCGCCAGCAGCTTGGAGGGTGGGGCCACCGGGGAGCTGTTTTTT.